The rows below give T cell receptor beta chains drawn from one sample of a study of cytomegalovirus exposure and HLA in healthy donors. The assay was immunoSEQ multiplex PCR, and TCRdb's table has in-frame clones only and misses some. This sample has over 150,000 clones, with more than 65% found just once. Sequencing was done on a sample of PBMCs. These receptors all stem from a woman between 18 and 30 years old in good health and CMV-seropositive. CDR3s include the opening cysteine and the closing phenylalanine or tryptophan. The D gene is left open where the match is weak.

CASSQGTAIETQYF TRBJ2-5 TRBD1 TRBV5-1
CASSPPGVGGYTF TRBJ1-2 NA TRBV7-9
CASGPGQGAYEQYF TRBJ2-7 TRBD1 TRBV11-2
CASSSPADTAMEYF TRBJ2-3 NA TRBV7-2
CASSSRQGASYEQYF TRBJ2-7 TRBD1 TRBV7-9
CASSFLGGGETQYF TRBJ2-5 TRBD2 TRBV7-6
CSVQERGGRSDTQYF TRBJ2-3 TRBD2 TRBV29-1
CASGPHGAQTNYGYTF TRBJ1-2 NA TRBV19
CASSQDGVRQGLGTEAFF TRBJ1-1 NA TRBV4-1
CASSYQGGTEAFF TRBJ1-1 NA TRBV6-5
CASSLGLAGGDYEQYF TRBJ2-7 TRBD2 TRBV11-2
CASSDARQYPYGYTF TRBJ1-2 NA TRBV6-1
CASSERDTQYF TRBJ2-3 NA TRBV5-1
CSTALAGGRTDTQYF TRBJ2-3 TRBD2 TRBV29-1
CASRSSGGAVYEQYF TRBJ2-7 TRBD2 TRBV6-5
CASTTGTGQPQHF TRBJ1-5 NA TRBV25-1